This record concerns one T cell receptor (beta chain) sequence. A much larger clone lies a single base off, so this may be a read error. CDR1 and CDR2 from the germline V gene are MRHNA and SNTAGT. The CDR3 loop spans 13 amino acids. After removal of 11 bases from V and 3 bases from J, the junction contained 9 bases not matched to a gene. The library targeted TCRbeta and was prepared with unique molecular identifiers. TCRdb called the PCR reads again in MiXCR, with one record for every CDR3 protein. The data hold some 240,000 distinct CDR3 sequences, with 9.7% observed a single time. The sample comes from a study of T-cell reconstitution after alpha-beta-depleted transplantation in children.

The source is a human donor who donated a stem cell graft to a child with SCID. This sample comprised PBMCs from the stem cell graft donor, obtained from the stem cell graft. The chain combines TRBV6-4 with TRBJ2-7; 8 bases fit TRBD1. In DNA form, the CDR3 reads TGTGCCCGCGCGGAAGACAGGGGCTACGAGCAGTACTTC. Its protein is CARAEDRGYEQYF.